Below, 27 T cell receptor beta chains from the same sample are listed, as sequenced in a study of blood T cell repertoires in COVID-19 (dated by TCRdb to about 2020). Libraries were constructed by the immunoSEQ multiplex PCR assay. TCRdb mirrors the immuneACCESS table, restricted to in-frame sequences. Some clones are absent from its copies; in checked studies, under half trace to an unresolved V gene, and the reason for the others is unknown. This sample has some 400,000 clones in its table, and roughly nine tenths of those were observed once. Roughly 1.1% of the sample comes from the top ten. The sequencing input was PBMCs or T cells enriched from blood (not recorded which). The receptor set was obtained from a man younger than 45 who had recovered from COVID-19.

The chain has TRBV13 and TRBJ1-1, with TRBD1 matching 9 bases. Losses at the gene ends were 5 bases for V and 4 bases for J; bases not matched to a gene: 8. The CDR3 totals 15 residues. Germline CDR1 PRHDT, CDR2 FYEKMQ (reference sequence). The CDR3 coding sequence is TGTGCCAGCAGCCAAGGGGACAGGGAGGCCACTGAAGCTTTCTTT. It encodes CASSQGDREATEAFF.

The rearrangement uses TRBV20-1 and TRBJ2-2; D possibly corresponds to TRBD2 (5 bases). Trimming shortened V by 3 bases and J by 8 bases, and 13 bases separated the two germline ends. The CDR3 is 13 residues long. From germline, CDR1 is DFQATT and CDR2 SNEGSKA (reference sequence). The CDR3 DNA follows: TGCAGTGCTAGTACTGCGGGTAAAGGGGAGCTGTTTTTT. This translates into CSASTAGKGELFF.

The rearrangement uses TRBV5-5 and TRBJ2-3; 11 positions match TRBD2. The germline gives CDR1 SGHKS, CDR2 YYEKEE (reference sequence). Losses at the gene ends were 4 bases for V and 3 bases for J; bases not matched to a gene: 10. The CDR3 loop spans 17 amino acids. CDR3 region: CASSLTRLAGITDTQYF. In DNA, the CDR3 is TGTGCCAGCAGCCTGACCAGACTAGCGGGGATTACAGATACGCAGTATTTT.

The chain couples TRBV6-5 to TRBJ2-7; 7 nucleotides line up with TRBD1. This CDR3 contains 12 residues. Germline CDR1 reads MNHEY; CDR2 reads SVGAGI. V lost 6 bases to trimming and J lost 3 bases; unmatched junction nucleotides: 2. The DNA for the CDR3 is TGTGCCAGCAGGACAGGGCACTACGAGCAGTACTTC. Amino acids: CASRTGHYEQYF.

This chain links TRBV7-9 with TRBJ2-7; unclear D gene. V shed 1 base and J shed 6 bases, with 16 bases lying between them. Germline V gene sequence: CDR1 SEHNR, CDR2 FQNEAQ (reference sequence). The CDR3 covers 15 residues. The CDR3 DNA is TGTGCCAGCAGCTTAGAAGGAGAGGCCCGCCTCGAGCAGTACTTC. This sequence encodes CASSLEGEARLEQYF.

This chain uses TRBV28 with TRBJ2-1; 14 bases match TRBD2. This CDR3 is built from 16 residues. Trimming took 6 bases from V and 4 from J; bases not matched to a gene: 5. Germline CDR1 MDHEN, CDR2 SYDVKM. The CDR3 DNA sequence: TGTGCCAGCAGCCGGGGACTAGCGGGAGATTACAATGAGCAGTTCTTC. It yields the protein CASSRGLAGDYNEQFF.

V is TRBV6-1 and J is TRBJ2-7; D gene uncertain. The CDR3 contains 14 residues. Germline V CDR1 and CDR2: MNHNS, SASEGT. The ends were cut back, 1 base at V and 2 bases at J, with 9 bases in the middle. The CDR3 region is CASSEEAGTYEQYF. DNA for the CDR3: TGTGCCAGCAGTGAAGAGGCAGGAACCTACGAGCAGTACTTC.

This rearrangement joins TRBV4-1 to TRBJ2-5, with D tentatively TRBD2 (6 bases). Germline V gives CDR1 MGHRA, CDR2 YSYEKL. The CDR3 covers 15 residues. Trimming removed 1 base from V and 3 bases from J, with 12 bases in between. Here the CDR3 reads CASSQVTGAKETQYF. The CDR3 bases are TGCGCCAGCAGCCAAGTGACGGGAGCAAAAGAGACCCAGTACTTC.

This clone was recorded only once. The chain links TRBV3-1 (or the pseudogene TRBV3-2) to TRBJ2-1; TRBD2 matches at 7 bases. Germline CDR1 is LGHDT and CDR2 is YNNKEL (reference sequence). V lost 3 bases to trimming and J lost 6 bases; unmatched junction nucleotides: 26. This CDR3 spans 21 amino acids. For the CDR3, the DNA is TGTGCCAGCAGCCATCCTCCTCGGGGGGTGGGACCGGGGACCTGGGGCAATGAGCAGTTCTTC. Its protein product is CASSHPPRGVGPGTWGNEQFF.

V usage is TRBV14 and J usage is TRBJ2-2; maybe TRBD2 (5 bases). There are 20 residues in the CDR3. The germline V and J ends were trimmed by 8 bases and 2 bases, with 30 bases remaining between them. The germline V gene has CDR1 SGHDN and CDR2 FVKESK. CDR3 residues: CASSQLKGSGSGLNTGELFF. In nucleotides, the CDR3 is TGTGCCAGCTCACAACTCAAAGGCTCGGGGTCGGGTCTTAACACCGGGGAGCTGTTTTTT. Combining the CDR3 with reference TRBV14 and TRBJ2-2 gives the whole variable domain EAGVTQFPSHSVIEKGQTVTLRCDPISGHDNLYWYRRVMGKEIKFLLHFVKESKQDESGMPNNRFLAERTGGTYSTLKVQPAELEDSGVYFCASSQLKGSGSGLNTGELFFGEGSRLTVL.

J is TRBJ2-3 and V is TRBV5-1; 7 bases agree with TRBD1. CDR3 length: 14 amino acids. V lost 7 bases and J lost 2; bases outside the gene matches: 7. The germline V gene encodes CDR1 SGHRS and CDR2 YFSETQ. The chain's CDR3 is CASGGQETTDTQYF. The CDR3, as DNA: TGCGCCAGCGGAGGACAGGAGACCACAGATACGCAGTATTTT. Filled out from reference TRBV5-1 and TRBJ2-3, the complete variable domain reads KAGVTQTPRYLIKTRGQQVTLSCSPISGHRSVSWYQQTPGQGLQFLFEYFSETQRNKGNFPGRFSGRQFSNSRSEMNVSTLELGDSALYLCASGGQETTDTQYFGPGTRLTVL.

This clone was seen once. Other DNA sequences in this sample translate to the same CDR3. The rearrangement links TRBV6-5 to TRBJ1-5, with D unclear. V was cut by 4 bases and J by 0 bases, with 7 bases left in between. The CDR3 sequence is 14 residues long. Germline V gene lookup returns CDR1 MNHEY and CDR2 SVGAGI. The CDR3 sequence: CASSLDYSNQPQHF. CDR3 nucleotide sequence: TGTGCCAGCAGTTTAGATTATAGCAATCAGCCCCAGCATTTT.

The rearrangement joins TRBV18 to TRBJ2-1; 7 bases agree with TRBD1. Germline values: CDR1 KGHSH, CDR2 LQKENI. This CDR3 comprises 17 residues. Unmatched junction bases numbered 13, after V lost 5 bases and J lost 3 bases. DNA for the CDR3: TGTGCCAGCTCAGTGACAGGGCGCAGTATACTCTACAATGAGCAGTTCTTC. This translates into CASSVTGRSILYNEQFF.

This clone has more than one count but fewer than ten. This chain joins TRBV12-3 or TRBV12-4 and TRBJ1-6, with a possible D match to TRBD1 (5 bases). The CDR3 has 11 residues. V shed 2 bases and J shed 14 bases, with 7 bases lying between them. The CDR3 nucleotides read TGTGCCAGCAGTTTACAGGGTACCCTCCACTTT. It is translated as CASSLQGTLHF.

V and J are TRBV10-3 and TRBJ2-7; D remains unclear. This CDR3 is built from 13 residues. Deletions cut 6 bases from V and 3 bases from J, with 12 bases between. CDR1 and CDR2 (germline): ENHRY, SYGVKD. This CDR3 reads CAIRGRLGYEQYF. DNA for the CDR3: TGTGCCATCAGGGGCAGGTTAGGCTACGAGCAGTACTTC.

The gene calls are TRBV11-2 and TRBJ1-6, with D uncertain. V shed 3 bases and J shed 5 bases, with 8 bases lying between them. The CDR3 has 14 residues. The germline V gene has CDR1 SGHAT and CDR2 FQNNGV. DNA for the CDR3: TGTGCCAGCAGCTTTTCAGTTAATAATTCACCCCTCCACTTT. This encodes CASSFSVNNSPLHF.

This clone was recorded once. CDR3 sequence: CAWSKGGSAGELFF. The CDR3 bases are TGTGCCTGGAGTAAGGGAGGGTCGGCCGGGGAGCTGTTTTTT. This chain uses TRBV30 with TRBJ2-2; 7 bases align to TRBD2. Germline V gene data show CDR1 as GTSNPN and CDR2 as SVGIG (reference sequence). Germline trimming cut 2 bases from V and 6 bases from J; bases unmatched to any gene: 6. CDR3 length: 14 residues.

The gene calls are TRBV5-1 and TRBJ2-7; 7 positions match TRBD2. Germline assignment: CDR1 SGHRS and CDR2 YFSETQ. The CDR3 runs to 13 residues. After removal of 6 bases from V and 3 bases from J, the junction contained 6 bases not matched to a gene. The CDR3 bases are TGCGCCAGCACTACGGGAGGTAACTACGAGCAGTACTTC. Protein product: CASTTGGNYEQYF. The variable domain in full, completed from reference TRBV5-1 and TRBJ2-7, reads KAGVTQTPRYLIKTRGQQVTLSCSPISGHRSVSWYQQTPGQGLQFLFEYFSETQRNKGNFPGRFSGRQFSNSRSEMNVSTLELGDSALYLCASTTGGNYEQYFGPGTRLTVT.

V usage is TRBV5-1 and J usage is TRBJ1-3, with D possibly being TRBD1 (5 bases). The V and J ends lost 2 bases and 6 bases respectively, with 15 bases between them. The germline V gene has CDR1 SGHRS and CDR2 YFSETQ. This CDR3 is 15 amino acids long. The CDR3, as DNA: TGCGCCAGCAGCTTCGGGGACGCGGGATCAAACACCATATATTTT. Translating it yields CASSFGDAGSNTIYF. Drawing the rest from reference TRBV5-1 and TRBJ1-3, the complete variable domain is KAGVTQTPRYLIKTRGQQVTLSCSPISGHRSVSWYQQTPGQGLQFLFEYFSETQRNKGNFPGRFSGRQFSNSRSEMNVSTLELGDSALYLCASSFGDAGSNTIYFGEGSWLTVV.

CDR3 sequence reads: CASRSGGRMETQYF. The DNA for the CDR3 is TGTGCCAGTAGGTCGGGCGGGAGAATGGAGACCCAGTACTTC. The chain links TRBV19 to TRBJ2-5; 7 nucleotides match TRBD2. Germline V CDR1 and CDR2: LNHDA, SQIVND (reference sequence). The CDR3 runs to 14 residues. J was trimmed by 5 bases and V by 6 bases; bases with no gene match: 9.

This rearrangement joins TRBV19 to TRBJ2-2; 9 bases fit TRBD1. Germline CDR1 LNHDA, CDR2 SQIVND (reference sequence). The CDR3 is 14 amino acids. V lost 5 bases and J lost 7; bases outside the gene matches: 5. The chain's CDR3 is CASSETGGFGELFF. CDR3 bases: TGTGCCAGTAGTGAGACAGGGGGTTTCGGGGAGCTGTTTTTT.

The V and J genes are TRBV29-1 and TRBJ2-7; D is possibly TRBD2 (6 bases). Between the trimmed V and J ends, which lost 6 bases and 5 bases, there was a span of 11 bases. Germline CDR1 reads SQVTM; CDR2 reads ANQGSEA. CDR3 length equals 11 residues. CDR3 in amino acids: CSVSLANEQYF. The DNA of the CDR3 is TGCAGCGTGTCCCTAGCGAACGAGCAGTACTTC.

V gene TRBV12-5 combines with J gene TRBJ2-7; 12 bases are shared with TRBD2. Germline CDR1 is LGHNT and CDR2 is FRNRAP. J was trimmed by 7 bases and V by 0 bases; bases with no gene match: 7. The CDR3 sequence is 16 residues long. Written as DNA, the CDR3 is TGTGCTAGTGGTTTGGTACGGCTAGCGGGAGGGATGGAGCAGTACTTC. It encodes CASGLVRLAGGMEQYF.

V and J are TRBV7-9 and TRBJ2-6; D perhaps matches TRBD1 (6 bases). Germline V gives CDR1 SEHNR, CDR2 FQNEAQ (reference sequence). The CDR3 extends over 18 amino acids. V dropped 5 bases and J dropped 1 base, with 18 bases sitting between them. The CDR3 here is CASSPDDRRWSGANVLTF. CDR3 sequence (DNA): TGTGCCAGCAGCCCGGACGACAGGCGTTGGTCTGGGGCCAACGTCCTGACTTTC.

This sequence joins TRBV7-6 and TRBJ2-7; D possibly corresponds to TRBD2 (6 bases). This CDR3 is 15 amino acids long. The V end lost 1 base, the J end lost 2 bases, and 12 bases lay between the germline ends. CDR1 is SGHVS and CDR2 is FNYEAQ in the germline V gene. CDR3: CASSLETGAPYEQYF. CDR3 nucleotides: TGTGCCAGCAGCTTAGAAACGGGAGCCCCCTACGAGCAGTACTTC.

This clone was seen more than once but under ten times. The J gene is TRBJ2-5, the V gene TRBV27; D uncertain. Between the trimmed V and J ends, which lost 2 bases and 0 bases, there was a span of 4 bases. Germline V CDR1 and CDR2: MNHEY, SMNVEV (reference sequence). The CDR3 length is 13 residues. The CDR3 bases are TGTGCCAGCAGTTTAGCGTACCAAGAGACCCAGTACTTC. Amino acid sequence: CASSLAYQETQYF.

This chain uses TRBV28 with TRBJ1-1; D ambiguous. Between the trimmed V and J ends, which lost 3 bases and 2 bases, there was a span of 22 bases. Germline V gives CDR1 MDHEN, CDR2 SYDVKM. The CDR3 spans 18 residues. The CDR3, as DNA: TGTGCCAGCAGTTTTTTTAGTCGCGGTGAGAAAGGAAACACTGAAGCTTTCTTT. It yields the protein CASSFFSRGEKGNTEAFF. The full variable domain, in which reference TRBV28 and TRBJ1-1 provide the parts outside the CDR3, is DVKVTQSSRYLVKRTGEKVFLECVQDMDHENMFWYRQDPGLGLRLIYFSYDVKMKEKGDIPEGYSVSREKKERFSLILESASTNQTSMYLCASSFFSRGEKGNTEAFFGQGTRLTVV.